The rows below give T cell receptor beta chains drawn from one sample of a study of OX40 agonist ivuxolimab in advanced cancers. Method: immunoSEQ multiplex PCR; TCRdb's copy keeps in-frame clones and lacks some. The table lists 100,000 to 150,000 clones, 92% of them singletons. The sequenced sample was CD4+ or CD8+ T cells sorted from blood, obtained in a trial of the OX40 agonist ivuxolimab. The receptors were sampled from an adult with an advanced solid tumor such as melanoma, head and neck, liver or kidney cancer. CDR3s include the opening cysteine and the closing phenylalanine or tryptophan. Each record gives: clone size, J gene, V gene, CDR3 protein. Some rows have no size entry. The others give once, few or many, or a class for an expanded clone.

>-|TRBJ1-5|TRBV7-7
CASSLGGGQGCGINQPQHF
>-|TRBJ2-4|TRBV28
CASSSRGKAKNIQYF
>once|TRBJ1-1|TRBV7-3
CASSLGGTVRTEAFF
>-|TRBJ2-1|TRBV2
CASIWPSRYNEQFF
>-|TRBJ2-1|TRBV4-3
CASSQRLAHEQFF
>-|TRBJ2-1|TRBV28
CASSPWERPPYNEQFF
>-|TRBJ1-2|TRBV6-1
CASSGPPGGPGYTF
>-|TRBJ2-7|TRBV27
CASARIGEPRAYEQYF
>-|TRBJ1-2|TRBV6-5
CASSYSFEGAPYGYTF
>-|TRBJ1-2|TRBV6-1
CASRITGVDGYTF
>-|TRBJ1-3|TRBV5-4
CASSLGVLTSGNTIYF
>once|TRBJ2-7|TRBV27
CASSSAGPYEQYF
>-|TRBJ2-5|TRBV7-2
CASSIGDSPETQYF
>-|TRBJ1-1|TRBV28
CASSLISVWEVGTEAFF
>-|TRBJ2-1|TRBV7-2
CASSPPDRVLYNEQFF
>-|TRBJ2-5|TRBV5-4
CASSVGLAGGAGTQYF
>-|TRBJ2-5|TRBV6-5
CASSDDRGGETQYF
>-|TRBJ2-7|TRBV28
CASSIVREQYF
>-|TRBJ2-5|TRBV5-6
CASSLAGTQRETQYF
>-|TRBJ2-5|TRBV27
CASRSGSRETQYF
>-|TRBJ2-1|TRBV25-1
CASSEWGTSGNEQFF
>-|TRBJ2-7|TRBV6-5
CASSYSGTSIGYEQYF
>-|TRBJ2-4|TRBV6-5
CASSSPGLAQYF
>-|TRBJ2-5|TRBV6-1
CASSEAGTYQETQYF
>-|TRBJ2-7|TRBV19
CASSIGGSSYEQYF
>-|TRBJ2-7|TRBV11-2
CASSLDPGTRYAEQYF
>once|TRBJ2-5|TRBV9
CASSQGQAETQYF
>-|TRBJ1-4|TRBV19
CASSIDGPPRVEKLFF
>-|TRBJ2-2|TRBV5-1
CASSAQWGTTVTGELFF
>-|TRBJ2-1|TRBV10-3
CAMTSRQGHSGGPGKSYNEQFF
>-|TRBJ1-1|TRBV7-9
CASSSGQTINTEAFF
>-|-|TRBV5-1
CASNPQAGVGYEQYF
>-|TRBJ2-2|TRBV11-2
CASSLGTSGRIGELFF
>-|TRBJ2-3|TRBV21-1
CASSKVIADTQYF
>-|TRBJ2-1|TRBV4-2
CASSQDIVGGRVGYNEQFF
>-|TRBJ1-6|TRBV4-2
CASSQVGKQPPDRERRRNSPLHF
>-|TRBJ2-5|TRBV7-9
CASGGGKETQYF
>once|TRBJ1-5|TRBV10-2
CASSEGASLPQHF
>-|TRBJ2-1|TRBV4-1
CASSQVEGDNEQFF